This T cell receptor beta chain was sequenced during a study of cytomegalovirus exposure and HLA in healthy donors. Vbeta (60) and Jbeta (13) primers were used in the PCR. Measured with immunoSEQ multiplex PCR; TCRdb has only the in-frame clones, and not every one. The profile shows 180,000 or so clones, 65% to 85% of them singletons. The V gene lost 0 bases and the J gene lost 6 bases, with 15 bases spanning the gap. Germline CDR1 and CDR2: MNHEY and SMNVEV (reference sequence). The CDR3 consists of 16 residues. The receptor comes from a woman in her late teens or twenties in good health and CMV-seronegative. The source material was PBMCs. The chain joins TRBV27 to TRBJ1-5; tentative D call: TRBD1 (6 bases). Here the CDR3 DNA reads TGTGCCAGCAGTTTATCCAGGGGCGAAAGGTCTCAGCCCCAGCATTTT. Amino acid sequence: CASSLSRGERSQPQHF.